A selection of T cell receptor beta chains follows, all from one sample in a study of blood T cell repertoires in COVID-19. Profiling relied on immunoSEQ multiplex PCR, and the TCRdb table lists in-frame clones only, not all of them. The sample holds around 200,000 clones; around nine tenths are singletons and the top ten take about 3%. The specimen sequenced was peripheral blood. The receptors come from a man in his forties with active or convalescent COVID-19. Each CDR3 is given with its conserved first and last residue. A D gene is named only where the DNA matches it firmly.

j_call v_call d_call cdr3_aa
TRBJ2-1 TRBV5-1 NA CASSLVGQYNEQFF
TRBJ1-4 TRBV7-9 NA CASSLPNLRNEKLFF
TRBJ2-7 TRBV7-8 TRBD1 CASSFGQGAPYEQYF
TRBJ1-1 TRBV4-2 NA CASSQDREGPNTEAFF
TRBJ1-2 TRBV5-4 NA CASSQGTYGYTF
TRBJ1-5 TRBV6-1 NA CASSELGSYSNQPQHF
TRBJ2-1 TRBV24-1 NA CATSDFLGYNEQFF
TRBJ1-1 TRBV6-5 NA CASRLTGGYTEAFF
TRBJ2-5 TRBV6-1 TRBD1 CASSEVTGGQETQYF
TRBJ1-1 TRBV13 NA CASSLVSNTEAFF
TRBJ2-7 TRBV7-9 TRBD2 CASSTGTSGNEQYF
TRBJ1-4 TRBV6-5 TRBD1 CASSTTGTGTEKLFF
TRBJ2-7 TRBV19 NA CASIRRGPCYEQYF
TRBJ2-5 TRBV29-1 TRBD2 CSAKLVAGGLETQYF
TRBJ1-3 TRBV2 NA CASGDLSNTIYF
TRBJ2-3 TRBV5-1 TRBD2 CASSDTSAGDTQYF
TRBJ1-2 TRBV7-7 NA CASSSITGSNYGYTF
TRBJ1-5 TRBV7-2 NA CASSLGGGQPQHF
TRBJ2-1 TRBV11-2 TRBD2 CASSTLRLAGGRTYNEQFF